A selection of T cell receptor beta chains follows, all from one sample in a study of T cell clonotyping in hematopoietic cell transplantation. Profiled with immunoSEQ multiplex PCR; TCRdb holds only in-frame clones, not every one. The profile shows about 69,000 clones, 94% of them singletons. The material sequenced was peripheral blood mononuclear cells. These receptors all stem from a man aged 50 to 59 in good health. Some clones in this sample may be carry-over from other donors' samples. Both conserved end residues are part of each CDR3. Each record gives: J gene, D gene, V gene, clone size, CDR3 DNA, CDR3 protein. D genes are given only for firm matches. Expanded clones get a size class; other rows say once, few or many, or leave the size out.

j_call: TRBJ1-5
d_call: .
v_call: TRBV7-9
clone_size: .
cdr3_nt: TGTGCCAGCAGCAACGAACGTCGCGGGCAGCCCCAGCATTTT
cdr3_aa: CASSNERRGQPQHF

j_call: TRBJ1-1
d_call: .
v_call: TRBV19
clone_size: .
cdr3_nt: TGTGCCAGTAAATTTCAGGAGAACACTGAAGCTTTCTTT
cdr3_aa: CASKFQENTEAFF

j_call: TRBJ2-3
d_call: TRBD1
v_call: TRBV19
clone_size: .
cdr3_nt: TGTGCCAGTAGTCCGGACAGGGGGGGCACAGATACGCAGTATTTT
cdr3_aa: CASSPDRGGTDTQYF

j_call: TRBJ2-7
d_call: .
v_call: TRBV7-2
clone_size: once
cdr3_nt: TGTGCCAGCAGCCCCTACCCCCGGGACGAGCAGTACTTC
cdr3_aa: CASSPYPRDEQYF

j_call: TRBJ2-7
d_call: .
v_call: TRBV5-4
clone_size: .
cdr3_nt: TGTGCCAGCAGCCAGTGGGGCGAACCTAGCTACGAGCAGTACTTC
cdr3_aa: CASSQWGEPSYEQYF

j_call: TRBJ2-1
d_call: .
v_call: TRBV4-2
clone_size: .
cdr3_nt: TGTGCCAGCAGCCAAACCATTGCAAGAAGGGACTCCTACAATGAGCAGTTCTTC
cdr3_aa: CASSQTIARRDSYNEQFF

j_call: TRBJ1-1
d_call: TRBD1
v_call: TRBV6-1
clone_size: few
cdr3_nt: TGTGCCAGCAACTCAAGGGGGCAGAAAGGAACTGAAGCTTTCTTT
cdr3_aa: CASNSRGQKGTEAFF

j_call: TRBJ2-7
d_call: TRBD1
v_call: TRBV4-1
clone_size: .
cdr3_nt: TGCGCCAGCAGCCAAGGGCCGGGACAGGACTACGAGCAGTACTTC
cdr3_aa: CASSQGPGQDYEQYF

j_call: TRBJ1-1
d_call: .
v_call: TRBV5-4
clone_size: .
cdr3_nt: TGTGCCAGCAGCTTGAACGGCAGGGACACTGAAGCTTTCTTT
cdr3_aa: CASSLNGRDTEAFF

j_call: TRBJ2-3
d_call: TRBD2
v_call: TRBV5-1
clone_size: .
cdr3_nt: TGCGCCAGCAGCTTGCAAGCGGGGGGACTCTCGCACACAGATACGCAGTATTTT
cdr3_aa: CASSLQAGGLSHTDTQYF

j_call: TRBJ2-2
d_call: .
v_call: TRBV5-1
clone_size: .
cdr3_nt: TGCGCCACCTACCTACAGGTCGGGGAGCTGTTTTTT
cdr3_aa: CATYLQVGELFF

j_call: TRBJ1-5
d_call: TRBD1
v_call: TRBV6-5
clone_size: .
cdr3_nt: TGTGCCAGCAGATTGACAGGGGTCAATCAGCCCCAGCATTTT
cdr3_aa: CASRLTGVNQPQHF

j_call: TRBJ1-2
d_call: TRBD1
v_call: TRBV5-1
clone_size: .
cdr3_nt: TGCGCCAGCAGCTGGGACAGGGGTGGCTACACCTTC
cdr3_aa: CASSWDRGGYTF

j_call: TRBJ2-2
d_call: .
v_call: TRBV28
clone_size: .
cdr3_nt: TGTGCCAGCAGTTTATCAGCGAACACCGGGGAGCTGTTTTTT
cdr3_aa: CASSLSANTGELFF

j_call: TRBJ2-7
d_call: TRBD1
v_call: TRBV5-1
clone_size: once
cdr3_nt: TGCGCCAGCAGCATAGGGACAGGGACCTACGAGCAGTACTTC
cdr3_aa: CASSIGTGTYEQYF

j_call: TRBJ2-1
d_call: .
v_call: TRBV30
clone_size: .
cdr3_nt: TGTGCCTGGAGGCAGGCCCCTCACAATGAGCAGTTCTTC
cdr3_aa: CAWRQAPHNEQFF

j_call: TRBJ2-6
d_call: TRBD1
v_call: TRBV14
clone_size: .
cdr3_nt: TGTGCCAGCAGCCAAGATCTCGGGACAGGCCGCTCTGGGGCCAACGTCCTGACTTTC
cdr3_aa: CASSQDLGTGRSGANVLTF

j_call: TRBJ1-2
d_call: .
v_call: TRBV9
clone_size: .
cdr3_nt: TGTGCCAGCAGCGTCGGGACGGACTATGGCTACACCTTC
cdr3_aa: CASSVGTDYGYTF

j_call: TRBJ2-2
d_call: .
v_call: TRBV2
clone_size: .
cdr3_nt: TGTGCCAGCCGTGTTGGCCTGGGGACCGGGGAGCTGTTTTTT
cdr3_aa: CASRVGLGTGELFF

j_call: TRBJ2-7
d_call: TRBD1
v_call: TRBV5-1
clone_size: once
cdr3_nt: TGCGCCAGCCGACCCGGGACAGGGGGAAGCGAGCAGTACTTC
cdr3_aa: CASRPGTGGSEQYF

j_call: TRBJ2-3
d_call: .
v_call: TRBV19
clone_size: .
cdr3_nt: TGTGCCAGTAGCGCCTGGGGGAGGATTGCAGATACGCAGTATTTT
cdr3_aa: CASSAWGRIADTQYF

j_call: TRBJ1-1
d_call: .
v_call: TRBV6-1
clone_size: .
cdr3_nt: TGTGCCAGCAGTGAAGTGGACCTTAGGAACACTGAAGCTTTCTTT
cdr3_aa: CASSEVDLRNTEAFF

j_call: TRBJ2-7
d_call: .
v_call: TRBV14
clone_size: once
cdr3_nt: TGTGCCAGCAGCCAGGGATACAGCCGCCAGTACTTC
cdr3_aa: CASSQGYSRQYF

j_call: TRBJ2-7
d_call: TRBD1
v_call: TRBV19
clone_size: .
cdr3_nt: TGTGCCAGTAGTCCGGCAGGGGGCCCCTACGAGCAGTACTTC
cdr3_aa: CASSPAGGPYEQYF

j_call: TRBJ2-1
d_call: TRBD1
v_call: TRBV10-2
clone_size: .
cdr3_nt: TGCGCCAGCAGTCCAGGGGGTAATGAGCAGTTCTTC
cdr3_aa: CASSPGGNEQFF

j_call: TRBJ1-1
d_call: .
v_call: TRBV28
clone_size: few
cdr3_nt: TGTGCCAGCAGTCCCGGGGAGCTCCGAACTGAAGCTTTCTTT
cdr3_aa: CASSPGELRTEAFF

j_call: TRBJ1-5
d_call: TRBD1
v_call: TRBV10-3
clone_size: once
cdr3_nt: TGTGCCATCAGTGACCCAACCCCGCAGGGGGCGAAGCCCCAGCATTTT
cdr3_aa: CAISDPTPQGAKPQHF

j_call: TRBJ1-1
d_call: .
v_call: TRBV5-8
clone_size: .
cdr3_nt: TGTGCCAGCAGCTTGCGTGGTTTGTTGAACACTGAAGCTTTCTTT
cdr3_aa: CASSLRGLLNTEAFF

j_call: TRBJ2-6
d_call: TRBD1
v_call: TRBV27
clone_size: .
cdr3_nt: TGTGCCAGCAGTACCTACAGGGGGGCCCGCTCTTCCTCTGGGGCCAACGTCCTGACTTTC
cdr3_aa: CASSTYRGARSSSGANVLTF

j_call: TRBJ2-7
d_call: .
v_call: TRBV5-5
clone_size: .
cdr3_nt: TGTGCCAGCAGTGGTGAGTTCGGACGGACCTACGAGCAGTACTTC
cdr3_aa: CASSGEFGRTYEQYF

j_call: TRBJ1-5
d_call: TRBD1
v_call: TRBV6-1
clone_size: .
cdr3_nt: TGTGCCAGCAGCTACGTCGGGACAGGCAATCAGCCCCAGCATTTT
cdr3_aa: CASSYVGTGNQPQHF

j_call: TRBJ1-2
d_call: .
v_call: TRBV25-1
clone_size: .
cdr3_nt: TGTGCCAGCAGTCCCCCGGGCTACACCTTC
cdr3_aa: CASSPPGYTF

j_call: TRBJ2-1
d_call: .
v_call: TRBV10-3
clone_size: .
cdr3_nt: TGTGCCATCAGGGACGGGTCCTACAATGAGCAGTTCTTC
cdr3_aa: CAIRDGSYNEQFF

j_call: TRBJ2-2
d_call: .
v_call: TRBV6-5
clone_size: .
cdr3_nt: TGTGCCAGCAGTTCCGCCAAGCTAGACACCGGGGAGCTGTTTTTT
cdr3_aa: CASSSAKLDTGELFF

j_call: TRBJ2-1
d_call: .
v_call: TRBV5-6
clone_size: .
cdr3_nt: TGTGCCAGCAGCCCGGACTCCGGTTTCCACAATGAGCAGTTCTTC
cdr3_aa: CASSPDSGFHNEQFF

j_call: TRBJ1-4
d_call: .
v_call: TRBV30
clone_size: .
cdr3_nt: TGTGCCTGGAGTGTACCAGGGTCGGCTGAAAAACTGTTTTTT
cdr3_aa: CAWSVPGSAEKLFF

j_call: TRBJ2-1
d_call: .
v_call: TRBV29-1
clone_size: .
cdr3_nt: TGCAGCGTTGACCCGGGACTCCGGGCGGGGAATGAGCAGTTCTTC
cdr3_aa: CSVDPGLRAGNEQFF

j_call: TRBJ1-2
d_call: .
v_call: TRBV9
clone_size: .
cdr3_nt: TGTGCCAGCAGCGTAGTTGGCGGATATGGCTACACCTTC
cdr3_aa: CASSVVGGYGYTF

j_call: TRBJ1-6
d_call: TRBD1
v_call: TRBV9
clone_size: .
cdr3_nt: TGTGCCAGCAGCCCATCCGGGACAGGGATTTCACCCCTCCACTTT
cdr3_aa: CASSPSGTGISPLHF

j_call: TRBJ1-2
d_call: .
v_call: TRBV4-3
clone_size: .
cdr3_nt: TGCGCCAGCAGCCAAGATGGAGGGGGCTACACCTTC
cdr3_aa: CASSQDGGGYTF

j_call: TRBJ2-2
d_call: .
v_call: TRBV27
clone_size: .
cdr3_nt: TGTGCCAGCAGGCCCTCGGGACTCGCGGAGCTGTTTTTT
cdr3_aa: CASRPSGLAELFF

j_call: TRBJ1-4
d_call: .
v_call: TRBV28
clone_size: .
cdr3_nt: TGTGCCAGCAGTATACGGGCCACTAATGAAAAACTGTTTTTT
cdr3_aa: CASSIRATNEKLFF

j_call: TRBJ1-1
d_call: TRBD1
v_call: TRBV5-1
clone_size: .
cdr3_nt: TGCGCCAGCAGCGCAACAACAGGGGGGAGAGACACTGAAGCTTTCTTT
cdr3_aa: CASSATTGGRDTEAFF

j_call: TRBJ2-7
d_call: TRBD1
v_call: TRBV4-3
clone_size: .
cdr3_nt: TGCGCCAGCAGCCGCGACAGGGACTACGAGCAGTACTTC
cdr3_aa: CASSRDRDYEQYF

j_call: TRBJ2-2
d_call: .
v_call: TRBV7-2
clone_size: .
cdr3_nt: TGTGCCAGCAGCCTAAGATGGAGGGCGAACCCCGGGGAGCTGTTTTTT
cdr3_aa: CASSLRWRANPGELFF